This TCR beta chain comes out of a study of cytomegalovirus exposure and HLA in healthy donors. Whole-study results and caveats: The availability of immune exposure information extended only to CMV serostatus. A later analysis reported that several of the most significant clusters appeared to be linked to common viral pathogens, among them Epstein-Barr virus. TRBV6-2, TRBV6-3 and some other V segments were excluded as indistinguishable.

Amplification used 60 Vbeta primers and 13 Jbeta primers. TCRdb keeps only in-frame clones here, not all; method: immunoSEQ multiplex PCR. The data contain 100,000 to 150,000 clones, roughly 75% of them singletons. Trimming removed 3 bases from V and 6 bases from J, with 5 bases in between. Germline V gene data show CDR1 as KGHSH and CDR2 as LQKENI. This CDR3 spans 12 amino acids. About this clone: Its specificity is not known.

This chain joins TRBV18 and TRBJ2-2; D is undetermined. Sequenced sample: PBMCs. The clonotype was recovered from a female donor in good health and CMV-seronegative. DNA of the CDR3: TGTGCCAGCTCACCCCCATCCGGGGAGCTGTTTTTT. Translation: CASSPPSGELFF.